This T cell receptor (beta chain) stems from a study of graft-versus-host responses after intestinal transplantation. About this clone itself: Other DNA sequences in this specimen translate into the identical CDR3.

Lymphocytes from graft epithelium and lamina propria were isolated. The germline V and J ends were trimmed by 2 bases and 6 bases, with 17 bases remaining between them. Germline-derived CDR1 and CDR2 are LNHDA and SQIVND (reference sequence). There are 15 residues in the CDR3. The repertoire was sequenced with immunoSEQ multiplex PCR; TCRdb's copy has only in-frame clones and lacks some. The repertoire includes 50,000 to 75,000 clones, around 90% of them detected once, and 1.5% to 2% sits in the top ten. The source was ileum tissue, collected around 350 days after transplant. This clonotype originated in a human patient who received an intestinal transplant, so some T cells may come from the graft donor. This chain uses TRBV19 with TRBJ2-7; no clear D. DNA of the CDR3: TGTGCCAGTAGTATACATGGCAACTTGGTAAGCGAGCAGTACTTC. This translates into CASSIHGNLVSEQYF.